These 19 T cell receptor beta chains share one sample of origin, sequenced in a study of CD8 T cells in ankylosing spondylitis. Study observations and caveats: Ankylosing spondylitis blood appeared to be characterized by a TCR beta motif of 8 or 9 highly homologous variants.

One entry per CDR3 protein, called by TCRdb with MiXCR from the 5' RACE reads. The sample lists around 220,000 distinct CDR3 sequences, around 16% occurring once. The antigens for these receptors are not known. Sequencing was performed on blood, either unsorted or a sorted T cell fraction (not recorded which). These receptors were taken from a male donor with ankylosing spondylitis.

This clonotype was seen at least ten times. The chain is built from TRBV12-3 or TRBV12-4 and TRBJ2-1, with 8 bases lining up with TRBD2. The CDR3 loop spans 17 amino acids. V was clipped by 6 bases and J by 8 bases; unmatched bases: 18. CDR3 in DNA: TGTGCCAGCAGCCCACCCCTTCGCGGGAGGTTGGTGGATGAGCAGTTCTTC. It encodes CASSPPLRGRLVDEQFF.

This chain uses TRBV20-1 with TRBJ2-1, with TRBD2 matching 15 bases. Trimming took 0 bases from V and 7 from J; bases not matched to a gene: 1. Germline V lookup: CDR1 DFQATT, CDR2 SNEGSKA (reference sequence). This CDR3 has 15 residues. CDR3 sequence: CSARDGTSGGNEQFF. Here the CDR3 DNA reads TGCAGTGCTAGAGACGGGACTAGCGGGGGGAATGAGCAGTTCTTC.

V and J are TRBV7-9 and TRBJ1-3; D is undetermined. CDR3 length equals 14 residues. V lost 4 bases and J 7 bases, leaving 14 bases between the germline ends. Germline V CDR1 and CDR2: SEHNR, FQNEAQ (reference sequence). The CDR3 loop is CASSSVPPGNTIYF. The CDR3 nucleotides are TGTGCCAGCAGCTCAGTCCCTCCCGGCAACACCATATATTTT.

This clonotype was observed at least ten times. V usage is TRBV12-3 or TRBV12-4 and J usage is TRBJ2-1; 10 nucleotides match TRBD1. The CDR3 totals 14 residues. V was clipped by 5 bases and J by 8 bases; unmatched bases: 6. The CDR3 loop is CASSLGDRGDEQFF. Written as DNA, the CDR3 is TGTGCCAGCAGTCTAGGGGACAGGGGCGATGAGCAGTTCTTC.

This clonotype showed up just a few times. Here the CDR3 reads CASSPHTSGYTGELFF. CDR3 DNA: TGTGCCAGCAGCCCACATACTAGCGGCTACACCGGGGAGCTGTTTTTT. The rearrangement joins TRBV7-3 to TRBJ2-2; 8 bases are shared with TRBD2. The CDR3 runs 16 residues. CDR1 and CDR2 from the germline V gene are SGHTA and FQGTGA. The V segment lost 5 bases and the J segment 3 bases; nucleotides outside the gene matches: 8.

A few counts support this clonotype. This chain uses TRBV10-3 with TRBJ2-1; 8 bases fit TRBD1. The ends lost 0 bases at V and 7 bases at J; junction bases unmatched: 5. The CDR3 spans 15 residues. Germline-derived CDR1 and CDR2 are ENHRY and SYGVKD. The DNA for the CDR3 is TGTGCCATCAGTGAGTCCGGGACAGGCTTTAATGAGCAGTTCTTC. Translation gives CAISESGTGFNEQFF.

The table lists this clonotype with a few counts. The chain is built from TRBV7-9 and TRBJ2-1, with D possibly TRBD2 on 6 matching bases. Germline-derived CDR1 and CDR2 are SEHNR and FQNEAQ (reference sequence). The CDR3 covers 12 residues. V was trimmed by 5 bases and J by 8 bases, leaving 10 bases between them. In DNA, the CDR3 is TGTGCCAGCAGCCCGGGACTCCATGAGCAGTTCTTC. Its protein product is CASSPGLHEQFF.

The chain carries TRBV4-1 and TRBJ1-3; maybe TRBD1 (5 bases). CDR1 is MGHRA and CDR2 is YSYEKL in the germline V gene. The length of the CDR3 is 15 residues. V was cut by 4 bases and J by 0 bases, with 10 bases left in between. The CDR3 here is CASSPIGTSGNTIYF. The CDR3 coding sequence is TGCGCCAGCAGCCCGATTGGGACCTCTGGAAACACCATATATTTT.

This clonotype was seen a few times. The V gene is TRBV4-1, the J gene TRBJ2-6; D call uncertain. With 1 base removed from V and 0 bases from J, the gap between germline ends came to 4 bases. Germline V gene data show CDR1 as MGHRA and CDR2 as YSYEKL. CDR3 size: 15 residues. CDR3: CASSQANSGANVLTF. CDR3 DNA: TGCGCCAGCAGCCAAGCCAACTCTGGGGCCAACGTCCTGACTTTC.

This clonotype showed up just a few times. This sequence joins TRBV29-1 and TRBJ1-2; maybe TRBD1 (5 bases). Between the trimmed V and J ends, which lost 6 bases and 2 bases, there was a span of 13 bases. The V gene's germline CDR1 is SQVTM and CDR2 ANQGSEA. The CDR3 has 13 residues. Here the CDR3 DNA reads TGCAGCGTGCCCCGGCGGGGGAACTATGGCTACACCTTC. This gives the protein CSVPRRGNYGYTF.

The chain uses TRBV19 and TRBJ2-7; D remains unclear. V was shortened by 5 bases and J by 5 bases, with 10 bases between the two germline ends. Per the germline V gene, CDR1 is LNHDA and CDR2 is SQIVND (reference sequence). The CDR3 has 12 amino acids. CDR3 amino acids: CASSGVTHEQYF. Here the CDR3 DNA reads TGTGCCAGTAGTGGGGTGACTCACGAGCAGTACTTC.

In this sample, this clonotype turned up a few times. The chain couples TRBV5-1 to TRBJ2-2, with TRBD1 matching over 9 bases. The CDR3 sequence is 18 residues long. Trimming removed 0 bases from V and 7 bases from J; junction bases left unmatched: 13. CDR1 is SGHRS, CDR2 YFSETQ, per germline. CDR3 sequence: CASSLDISGTGRFGELFF. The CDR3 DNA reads TGCGCCAGCAGCTTGGATATTTCGGGGACAGGGAGGTTCGGGGAGCTGTTTTTT. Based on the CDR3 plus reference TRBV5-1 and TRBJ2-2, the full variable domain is KAGVTQTPRYLIKTRGQQVTLSCSPISGHRSVSWYQQTPGQGLQFLFEYFSETQRNKGNFPGRFSGRQFSNSRSEMNVSTLELGDSALYLCASSLDISGTGRFGELFFGEGSRLTVL.

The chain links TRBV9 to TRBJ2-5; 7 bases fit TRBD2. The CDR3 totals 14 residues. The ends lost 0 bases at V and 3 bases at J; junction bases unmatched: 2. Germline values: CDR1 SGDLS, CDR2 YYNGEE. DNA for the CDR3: TGTGCCAGCAGCGTAGGGACTAGGGAAGAGACCCAGTACTTC. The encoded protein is CASSVGTREETQYF.

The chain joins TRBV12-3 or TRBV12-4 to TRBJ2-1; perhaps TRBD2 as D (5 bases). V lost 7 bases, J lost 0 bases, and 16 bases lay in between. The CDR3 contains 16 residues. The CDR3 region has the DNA TGTGCCAGCACCTTGATCCTAGGGAGCTCCTACAATGAGCAGTTCTTC. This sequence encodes CASTLILGSSYNEQFF.

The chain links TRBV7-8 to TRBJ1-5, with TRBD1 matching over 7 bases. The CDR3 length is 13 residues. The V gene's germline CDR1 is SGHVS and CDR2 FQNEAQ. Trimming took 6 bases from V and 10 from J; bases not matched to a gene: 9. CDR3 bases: TGTGCCAGCAGTTTGGGACAGACTCACCCCCAGCATTTT. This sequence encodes CASSLGQTHPQHF.

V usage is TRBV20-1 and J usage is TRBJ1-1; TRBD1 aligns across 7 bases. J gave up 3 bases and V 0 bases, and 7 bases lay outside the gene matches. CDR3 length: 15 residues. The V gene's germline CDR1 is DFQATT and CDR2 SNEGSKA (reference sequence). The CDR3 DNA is TGCAGTGCTAGAGACCTAACAGGGGCCGACACTGAAGCTTTCTTT. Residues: CSARDLTGADTEAFF.

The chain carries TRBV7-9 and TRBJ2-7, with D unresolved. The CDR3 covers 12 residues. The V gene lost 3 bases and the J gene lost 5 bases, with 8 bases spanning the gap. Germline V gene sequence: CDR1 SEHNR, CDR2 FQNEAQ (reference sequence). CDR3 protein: CASSFPRDEQYF. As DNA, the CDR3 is TGTGCCAGCAGCTTCCCACGGGACGAGCAGTACTTC.

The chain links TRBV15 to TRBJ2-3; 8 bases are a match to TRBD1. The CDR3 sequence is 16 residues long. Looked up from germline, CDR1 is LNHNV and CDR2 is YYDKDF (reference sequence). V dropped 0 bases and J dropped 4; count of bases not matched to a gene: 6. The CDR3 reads CATSRDPGTGADTQYF. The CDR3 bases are TGTGCCACCAGCAGAGATCCCGGGACAGGAGCAGATACGCAGTATTTT.

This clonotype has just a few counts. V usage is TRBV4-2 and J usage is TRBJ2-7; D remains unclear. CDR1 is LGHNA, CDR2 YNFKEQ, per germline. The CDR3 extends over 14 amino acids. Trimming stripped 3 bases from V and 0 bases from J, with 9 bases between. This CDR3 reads CASSQRYPSYEQYF. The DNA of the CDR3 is TGTGCCAGCAGCCAGAGGTATCCCTCCTACGAGCAGTACTTC.